These T cell receptor beta chains were read from a single sample in a study of CD4 and CD8 cells across lung adenocarcinoma regions. TCRdb re-derived calls from the PCR reads in MiXCR, one entry per CDR3 protein. The sample yields around 8,000 distinct CDR3 sequences, 46% seen once. The sample comprised CD4+ T cells from the margin of a lung tumor. These receptors originate from a female donor with lung adenocarcinoma. The CD4 and CD8 labels of this study may be unreliable. Each CDR3 is given with its conserved first and last residue.

TRBJ2-7 | TRBV6-1 | CASTRLAGGETLQYF
. | TRBV6-1 | CASAGLGGQDPETQYF
. | TRBV14 | CASSQIALYEQYF
TRBJ2-5 | TRBV7-8 | CASSLNVGADHETQYF
TRBJ1-1 | TRBV27 | CASRQLGTEAFF
TRBJ2-5 | TRBV6-5 | CASSYGLGAGSEILYF
TRBJ1-3 | TRBV6-1 | CASRSTQGASGNTIYF
TRBJ2-1 | TRBV6-1 | CASSMTSGRNEQFF
TRBJ2-1 | TRBV6-1 | CASSKLAGGGDEQFF
TRBJ1-6 | TRBV25-1 | CASSEWSSSYNSPLHF
TRBJ1-1 | TRBV6-1 | CASMRGPYTEAFF
TRBJ2-6 | TRBV5-1 | CASSEGGGAGANVLTF
. | TRBV6-5 | CASSYSGTSGSTHEQYF
TRBJ2-1 | TRBV6-5 | CASSSPQPGTRYEQFF
TRBJ1-6 | TRBV6-1 | CATLKGSLSYNSPLHF
TRBJ2-1 | TRBV7-3 | CASSLGGSSNEQFF
TRBJ1-4 | TRBV6-1 | CASSMTWGTNEKLFF
TRBJ1-4 | TRBV6-5 | CASSFSQGREKLFF
TRBJ2-3 | TRBV6-1 | CASSRIRTQYF
. | TRBV6-1 | CASGEDSAAYEQYF
TRBJ2-7 | TRBV5-3 | CARSLPEGNEQYF
TRBJ2-4 | TRBV6-1 | CAGGREKDIQYF
TRBJ2-6 | TRBV6-5 | CASSSTGVGANVLTF
TRBJ2-2 | TRBV14 | CASSQDKVGTELVRLFF
TRBJ2-7 | TRBV6-1 | CASTPAGNTRYEQYF
TRBJ2-7 | TRBV30 | CAWNQWASSYEQYF
TRBJ2-1 | TRBV20-1 | CSAREGSGDNEQFF
TRBJ1-5 | TRBV27 | CASSQQFTLYGPQHF
TRBJ1-6 | TRBV27 | CASSLRQSWSPLHF
TRBJ2-5 | TRBV6-2/TRBV6-3 | CASSERQSEYF
TRBJ1-1 | TRBV27 | CASSLSYLGVEAFF
TRBJ1-1 | TRBV6-1 | CASTRGSMNTEAFF
TRBJ2-1 | TRBV11-2 | CASSLTVGLENYNEQFF
TRBJ2-1 | TRBV20-1 | CSATSPGTSGYNEQFF
. | TRBV6-1 | CASGMTGSYEQYF
TRBJ2-3 | TRBV4-1 | CASSPPGPFTDTQYF
TRBJ1-3 | TRBV6-5 | CASSYSGLVLGGAGNTIYF
TRBJ2-7 | TRBV7-2 | CASSTLAGSSYEQYF
TRBJ1-4 | TRBV9 | CASSVGDYVGQLFF
TRBJ2-1 | TRBV27 | CASSKLAGEQFF
. | TRBV6-5 | CASSFGTGNNYEQYF
TRBJ1-1 | TRBV6-1 | CASSRPDSYTEAFF
. | TRBV6-1 | CASPDRSGGKAYNEQYF
TRBJ1-5 | TRBV6-1 | CASTVEISNQPQHF
TRBJ2-2 | TRBV4-1 | CASSHERRNTGELFF
TRBJ2-5 | TRBV6-1 | CASSGMDSGWETQYF
TRBJ2-3 | TRBV4-1 | CASSPGPGLGGGGKETQYF
TRBJ2-4 | TRBV6-1 | CGRSEGVWAKDTQYF